This is a list of T cell receptor beta chains from one sample in a study of early T cells in non-severe SARS-CoV-2 infection. TCRdb analysed the 5' RACE reads with MiXCR anew, one entry per CDR3 protein. Of approximately 63,000 distinct CDR3 sequences listed, more than 5.5% were seen once; the top ten hold approximately 3.6%. This specimen consisted of whole blood, obtained at baseline. These receptors originate from an adult who was a healthcare worker with PCR-confirmed SARS-CoV-2 infection or an uninfected control (not recorded which). Each CDR3 is given with its conserved first and last residue. A D gene is named only where the DNA matches it firmly.

. TRBV7-8 13 CASSHSEGNEQYF
. TRBV19 14 CASSKDRWSTEAFF
. TRBV5-4 13 CASSLGWGETQYF
TRBD2 TRBV12-3/TRBV12-4 16 CASRPLAGGLENEQFF
TRBD2 TRBV13 18 CASSFYDPLAGGTDTQYF
TRBD2 TRBV5-6 16 CASSLGSAGAYNEQFF
TRBD2 TRBV2 15 CASSPSGRALGEQFF
TRBD2 TRBV10-3 15 CAISESGGKPYEQYF
. TRBV5-1 14 CASSFSQGDTEAFF
. TRBV5-8 20 CASSTPNRVPEMIAKNIQYF
TRBD1 TRBV11-3 15 CASSPRGGSDTEAFF
TRBD2 TRBV6-2/TRBV6-3 19 CASSNPIDRGTSGYNEQFF
TRBD1 TRBV7-8 16 CASSFGQGAIFYGYTF
TRBD1 TRBV14 15 CASSQGQSYSYEQYF
. TRBV10-3 17 CAISESLEALRSYEQYF
TRBD2 TRBV5-6 15 CASSLPSGSSYEQYF
TRBD2 TRBV7-2 16 CASSLLAGGRYNEQFF
. TRBV21-1 15 CASSKHAGTIHEQYF
. TRBV24-1 13 CATSVEYTDTQYF
. TRBV30 14 CAWSVLNAFRPQHF
TRBD2 TRBV6-1 15 CASSSSGGSYNEQFF
TRBD2 TRBV18 16 CASSPSYSGTSYEQYF
. TRBV27 13 CASRKTGTDTQYF
TRBD2 TRBV6-5 15 CASSPTSGSSYEQYF
TRBD2 TRBV29-1 12 CSLRGFGDTQYF
. TRBV6-2/TRBV6-3 15 CASSYALQGKQPQHF
. TRBV19 15 CASSMQSLTHQPQHF
. TRBV18 15 CASSPKGMNTGELFF
. TRBV28 13 CASTWGHRTEAFF
. TRBV6-5 15 CASSPMGPRTDTQYF
TRBD1 TRBV10-2 14 CASQRDSEFYGYTF
. TRBV25-1 15 CASSESRGQHNEQFF
. TRBV12-3/TRBV12-4 14 CASSSSPGGLGAFF
. TRBV12-5 17 CASGLDRGQRTYNEQFF
TRBD2 TRBV4-3 17 CASSPDASGILSDEQFF
TRBD1 TRBV12-3/TRBV12-4 13 CASRTGANYGYTF
. TRBV20-1 16 CSARKAGRLTYNEQFF
TRBD1 TRBV2 14 CASTGTGVVETQYF
TRBD2 TRBV7-9 14 CASSLTSGRETQYF
TRBD1 TRBV12-3/TRBV12-4 15 CASSFRGAQSTEAFF
. TRBV6-2/TRBV6-3 16 CASSETAGFFAYEQYF
. TRBV24-1 16 CATSDIAAGHTDTQYF
. TRBV12-3/TRBV12-4 13 CASSPQGNNGYTF
. TRBV7-2 12 CASSPRTGAQYF
. TRBV29-1 12 CSVVEGFEKLFF
. TRBV10-3 15 CAISGGRRAQETQYF
. TRBV2 16 CASSAKGRWIADTQYF
. TRBV7-2 15 CASSLSGPSYNEQFF
. TRBV7-8 16 CASSLAATANNQPQHF